Listed here are 32 T cell receptor beta chains from one sample, sequenced in a study of blood T cell repertoires in COVID-19. Clones were sequenced by immunoSEQ multiplex PCR, and TCRdb holds only the in-frame ones, with some missing. The repertoire consists of roughly 230,000 clones, with 85% occurring once and the leading ten covering about 0.93%. The sequenced material came from peripheral blood. The receptor source for this set is a middle-aged man with acute or convalescent COVID-19.

The gene calls are TRBV29-1 and TRBJ1-2; the match to TRBD1 covers 7 bases. After removal of 0 bases from V and 7 bases from J, the junction contained 8 bases not matched to a gene. Germline V lookup: CDR1 SQVTM, CDR2 ANQGSEA. This CDR3 spans 14 amino acids. CDR3 in DNA: TGCAGCGTTGAAGATCCTACAGGGGCACGTGGCTACACCTTC. It yields the protein CSVEDPTGARGYTF.

This sequence joins TRBV6-6 and TRBJ1-4, with a weak D call TRBD1 (6 bases). V shed 8 bases and J shed 4 bases, with 14 bases lying between them. The CDR3 totals 14 residues. CDR1 MNHNY and CDR2 SVGAGI come from the germline V gene (reference sequence). DNA of the CDR3: TGTGCCAGCGTCCCGACAGGATATAATGAAAAACTGTTTTTT. It yields the protein CASVPTGYNEKLFF.

The chain is built from TRBV29-1 and TRBJ2-5; TRBD1 matches 7 bases. Germline V gene sequence: CDR1 SQVTM, CDR2 ANQGSEA. V trimming: 2 bases; J trimming: 4 bases; junction bases outside the gene matches: 10. The CDR3 is 15 residues long. The CDR3 sequence: CSVETLKGAVETQYF. CDR3 sequence (DNA): TGCAGCGTTGAAACGCTTAAGGGGGCTGTAGAGACCCAGTACTTC.

The chain joins TRBV11-3 to TRBJ2-2; D is possibly TRBD1 (6 bases). Germline V gene lookup returns CDR1 SGHNT and CDR2 YENEEA. The length of the CDR3 is 15 residues. V gave up 5 bases and J gave up 6 bases, with 16 bases separating them. As DNA, the CDR3 is TGTGCCAGCAGCCCACCGTCTGGGGGCCCCGGGGAGCTGTTTTTT. As protein: CASSPPSGGPGELFF.

This chain uses TRBV7-2 with TRBJ1-4; D not resolved. The CDR3 is made up of 17 amino acids. The germline V gene encodes CDR1 SGHTA and CDR2 FQGNSA. The ends were cut back, 1 base at V and 0 bases at J, with 12 bases in the middle. The DNA of the CDR3 is TGTGCCAGCAGCTTAGATTCCCAACTTGCAACTAATGAAAAACTGTTTTTT. It codes for CASSLDSQLATNEKLFF. Drawing the rest from reference TRBV7-2 and TRBJ1-4, the complete variable domain is GAGVSQSPSNKVTEKGKDVELRCDPISGHTALYWYRQSLGQGLEFLIYFQGNSAPDKSGLPSDRFSAERTGGSVSTLTIQRTQQEDSAVYLCASSLDSQLATNEKLFFGSGTQLSVL.

The chain recombines TRBV6-1 with TRBJ2-2; TRBD1 matches at 7 bases. The CDR3 length is 16 residues. The germline gives CDR1 MNHNS, CDR2 SASEGT. V lost 2 bases, J lost 2 bases, and 5 bases stayed unmatched. CDR3 DNA: TGTGCCAGCAGTGAAAAAACAGGGGTCAACACCGGGGAGCTGTTTTTT. It codes for CASSEKTGVNTGELFF.

The V gene is TRBV6-5, the J gene TRBJ1-4; TRBD1 matches at 7 bases. This CDR3 has 15 residues. CDR1 is MNHEY, CDR2 SVGAGI, per germline. The trim removed 6 bases at V and 5 bases at J, leaving 9 bases unmatched. DNA for the CDR3: TGTGCCAGCAGATCAAGGGGGCCGGTCAATGAAAAACTGTTTTTT. This sequence encodes CASRSRGPVNEKLFF.

The chain joins TRBV5-4 to TRBJ1-1; D is undetermined. The V gene's germline CDR1 is SGHNT and CDR2 YYREEE (reference sequence). V was pared by 3 bases and J by 5 bases, with 14 bases between. The CDR3 has 14 amino acids. The CDR3 is CASSSKTSLTEAFF. The DNA for the CDR3 is TGTGCCAGCAGCTCCAAAACATCTCTTACTGAAGCTTTCTTT.

This chain links TRBV5-3 with TRBJ2-7; 7 nucleotides align to TRBD1. TRBV5-3 is identified as an open reading frame with a role that is uncertain. The CDR3 runs 14 residues. Trimming removed 4 bases from V and 2 bases from J; junction bases left unmatched: 6. The CDR3: CARSHRDRTYEQYF. CDR3 nucleotides: TGTGCCAGAAGCCACAGGGACAGAACCTACGAGCAGTACTTC.

CDR3 nucleotide sequence: TGTGCCTGGAGTGTCGGGGGGACTAATGAAAAACTGTTTTTT. As protein: CAWSVGGTNEKLFF. V usage is TRBV30 and J usage is TRBJ1-4; possibly TRBD1 for D (5 bases). V lost 0 bases to trimming and J lost 2 bases, with 7 bases between them. The CDR3 runs to 14 residues. CDR1 is GTSNPN, CDR2 SVGIG, per germline (reference sequence).

The V gene is TRBV24-1, the J gene TRBJ2-3; D is ambiguous. Germline V gene data show CDR1 as KGHDR and CDR2 as SFDVKD. Trimming shortened V by 0 bases and J by 2 bases, and 11 bases separated the two germline ends. The CDR3 covers 16 residues. CDR3 sequence (DNA): TGTGCCACCAGTGATTTGACTGCTCAGGACACAGATACGCAGTATTTT. Its protein product is CATSDLTAQDTDTQYF.

The chain recombines TRBV9 with TRBJ2-1; 8 bases map to TRBD2. The junction had 6 bases not matched to a gene; V was cut back by 4 bases and J by 3 bases. Germline CDR1 reads SGDLS; CDR2 reads YYNGEE. The CDR3 runs 15 residues. The CDR3 bases are TGTGCCAGCAGCCCAGAAGGGACTAGCTACAATGAGCAGTTCTTC. As protein: CASSPEGTSYNEQFF.

The chain joins TRBV30 to TRBJ1-1, with TRBD1 identical over 7 bases. The CDR3 is made up of 12 amino acids. Germline V gene lookup returns CDR1 GTSNPN and CDR2 SVGIG (reference sequence). V dropped 7 bases and J dropped 4; count of bases not matched to a gene: 6. The CDR3 DNA reads as TGTGCCTCCGACAGACAGGGCACTGAAGCTTTCTTT. Its translation is CASDRQGTEAFF.

The rearrangement joins TRBV23-1 to TRBJ1-5; 11 bases fit TRBD1. TRBV23-1 is recorded as an ORF, its role being uncertain. CDR3 length: 16 amino acids. With V trimmed by 4 bases and J by 8 bases, 10 bases remained unmatched. CDR3 bases: TGCGCCAGCAGTCCCGAGGACAGGGGGCTGGAAAAGCCCCAGCATTTT. Translated: CASSPEDRGLEKPQHF.

J is TRBJ1-5 and V is TRBV6-5, with D unclear. This CDR3 region has 13 residues. The germline gives CDR1 MNHEY, CDR2 SVGAGI. V was trimmed by 4 bases and J by 7 bases, leaving 11 bases between them. CDR3 region: CASSWALSQPQHF. The CDR3 bases are TGTGCCAGCAGTTGGGCGTTGAGCCAGCCCCAGCATTTT.

The CDR3 here is CASSLSGSSYNEQFF. The DNA of the CDR3 is TGTGCCAGCAGCCTCTCGGGGTCATCCTACAATGAGCAGTTCTTC. The V call is TRBV6-2 or TRBV6-3, the J call TRBJ2-1, with a possible D match to TRBD2 (5 bases). Germline assignment: CDR1 MNHEY and CDR2 SVGEGT. V was clipped by 6 bases and J by 1 base, with 13 bases between them. The CDR3 totals 15 residues.

This chain connects TRBV11-1 to TRBJ2-3; no reliable D call. The V gene lost 5 bases and the J gene lost 6 bases, with 9 bases spanning the gap. The CDR3 contains 12 residues. Germline loops: CDR1 SGHAT, CDR2 FQDESV (reference sequence). The DNA for the CDR3 is TGTGCCAGCAGCCTAAGATCGGATACGCAGTATTTT. It specifies CASSLRSDTQYF. Filled out from reference TRBV11-1 and TRBJ2-3, the complete variable domain reads EAEVAQSPRYKITEKSQAVAFWCDPISGHATLYWYRQILGQGPELLVQFQDESVVDDSQLPKDRFSAERLKGVDSTLKIQPAELGDSAMYLCASSLRSDTQYFGPGTRLTVL.

This clone was found a few times. CDR3 loop: CASSYSVTGVGFAFF. CDR3 nucleotides: TGTGCCAGCAGTTACTCGGTTACAGGGGTAGGTTTCGCTTTCTTT. The V gene is TRBV6-5, the J gene TRBJ1-1; 7 bases are shared with TRBD1. CDR1 is MNHEY, CDR2 SVGAGI, per germline. This CDR3 contains 15 residues. J lost 11 bases, V lost 0 bases, and 12 bases had no gene match.

The rearrangement links TRBV5-1 to TRBJ2-7, with TRBD2 identical over 12 bases. The ends lost 1 base at V and 5 bases at J; junction bases unmatched: 7. The CDR3 covers 16 residues. Germline lookup yields CDR1 SGHRS and CDR2 YFSETQ. The CDR3 here is CASSLYVTSGGHEQYF. CDR3 nucleotide sequence: TGCGCCAGCAGCTTGTACGTGACTAGCGGGGGTCACGAGCAGTACTTC.

This clone was recorded once. The chain has TRBV2 and TRBJ2-3, with TRBD1 as a possible D gene (8 bases). V was trimmed by 8 bases and J by 3 bases, leaving 15 bases between them. In germline, CDR1 is SNHLY, CDR2 FYNNEI. This CDR3 has 14 amino acids. The CDR3 DNA sequence: TGTGCCAGCCATGGACAGGGAGGGACAGATACGCAGTATTTT. This encodes CASHGQGGTDTQYF.

This chain connects TRBV21-1 to TRBJ1-2; no DNA check was done on the table's D call, TRBD1. TRBV21-1 is annotated as a pseudogene. The CDR3 has 15 amino acids. CDR3 nucleotides: TGTGCCAGCAGCTTTGAACAGGGAGCTAACTATGGCTACACCTTC. This gives the protein CASSFEQGANYGYTF.

The gene calls are TRBV25-1 and TRBJ1-6; 9 bases are shared with TRBD1. The germline V gene encodes CDR1 MGHDK and CDR2 SYGVNS. Trimming took 6 bases from V and 4 from J; bases not matched to a gene: 1. This CDR3 is 14 amino acids long. For the CDR3, the DNA is TGTGCCAGCAGAGGGACAGGGTATAATTCACCCCTCCACTTT. It specifies CASRGTGYNSPLHF.

This clone was detected a few times. The CDR3 reads CASSETGQGSYEQYF. The DNA of the CDR3 is TGTGCCAGCAGTGAAACGGGACAGGGGTCCTACGAGCAGTACTTC. The rearrangement links TRBV6-1 to TRBJ2-7; 10 bases match TRBD1. The CDR3 contains 15 residues. Unmatched junction bases numbered 2, after V lost 2 bases and J lost 1 base. The V gene's germline CDR1 is MNHNS and CDR2 SASEGT.

This clone has a single count. The gene calls are TRBV6-5 and TRBJ1-5; D gene ambiguous. V lost 6 bases, J lost 1 base, and 7 bases lay in between. CDR1 and CDR2 from the germline V gene are MNHEY and SVGAGI. The CDR3 sequence is 13 residues long. CDR3 protein: CASSTQSNQPQHF. The CDR3 DNA sequence: TGTGCCAGCAGCACACAGAGCAATCAGCCCCAGCATTTT.

The V and J genes are TRBV9 and TRBJ2-3; 12 bases align to TRBD2. The trim removed 3 bases at V and 4 bases at J, leaving 3 bases unmatched. CDR1 is SGDLS, CDR2 YYNGEE, per germline. CDR3 length: 15 residues. The CDR3 DNA sequence: TGTGCCAGCAGCGGGGGGACTAGCGGGCCAGATACGCAGTATTTT. It encodes CASSGGTSGPDTQYF.

This chain connects TRBV12-5 to TRBJ2-3; D is undetermined. V shed 0 bases and J shed 8 bases, with 6 bases lying between them. The CDR3 length is 12 residues. Germline V CDR1 and CDR2: LGHNT, FRNRAP. Written as DNA, the CDR3 is TGTGCTAGTGGTTTGGTACGAGGTACGCAGTATTTT. It specifies CASGLVRGTQYF.

This clone was seen a handful of times. The chain couples TRBV27 to TRBJ2-3, with TRBD2 matching over 9 bases. J lost 10 bases, V lost 2 bases, and 16 bases had no gene match. The length of the CDR3 is 17 residues. Germline V gene sequence: CDR1 MNHEY, CDR2 SMNVEV (reference sequence). CDR3 loop: CASSLLSGLAPVWAQYF. CDR3 DNA sequence: TGTGCCAGCAGTTTACTTTCGGGACTAGCACCCGTGTGGGCGCAGTATTTT.

This chain links TRBV30 with TRBJ1-2; tentatively, D is TRBD1 (5 bases). There are 13 residues in the CDR3. The germline V and J ends were trimmed by 0 bases and 6 bases, with 11 bases remaining between them. The germline V gene has CDR1 GTSNPN and CDR2 SVGIG (reference sequence). CDR3 nucleotides: TGTGCCTGGAGTGTACAGGCCCGCGATGGCTACACCTTC. Amino acids: CAWSVQARDGYTF.

This chain connects TRBV28 to TRBJ1-6; maybe TRBD1 (6 bases). CDR1 and CDR2 (germline): MDHEN, SYDVKM. This CDR3 is built from 16 residues. Trimming stripped 7 bases from V and 5 bases from J, with 18 bases between. The CDR3 spells CASTTLGQPDNSPLHF. DNA of the CDR3: TGTGCCAGCACCACCCTCGGACAGCCAGATAATTCACCCCTCCACTTT. Full variable domain (rest looked up from reference TRBV28 and TRBJ1-6): DVKVTQSSRYLVKRTGEKVFLECVQDMDHENMFWYRQDPGLGLRLIYFSYDVKMKEKGDIPEGYSVSREKKERFSLILESASTNQTSMYLCASTTLGQPDNSPLHFGNGTRLTVT.

The chain carries TRBV6-6 and TRBJ1-6; 9 nucleotides align to TRBD1. The CDR3 contains 15 residues. The J segment lost 6 bases and the V segment lost 5 bases, leaving 5 bases of the junction unmatched. Germline V gives CDR1 MNHNY, CDR2 SVGAGI (reference sequence). Here the CDR3 reads CASSHGTGFNSPLHF. In DNA, the CDR3 is TGTGCCAGCAGTCACGGGACAGGGTTTAATTCACCCCTCCACTTT.

The chain links TRBV5-4 to TRBJ1-2; D is possibly TRBD1 (6 bases). Trimming removed 3 bases at V and 4 bases at J, with 10 bases between. Germline V gene data show CDR1 as SGHNT and CDR2 as YYREEE (reference sequence). The CDR3 is 13 residues long. The CDR3 region has the DNA TGTGCCAGCAGCTGGGCGACAGGCTATGGCTACACCTTC. Protein sequence: CASSWATGYGYTF.

This clone was found a few times. V usage is TRBV9 and J usage is TRBJ1-3; D is unclear. Germline V lookup: CDR1 SGDLS, CDR2 YYNGEE. The CDR3 contains 14 residues. With 5 bases removed from V and 0 bases from J, the gap between germline ends came to 9 bases. The CDR3 region is CASSNSVSGNTIYF. CDR3 in DNA: TGTGCCAGCAGTAATTCGGTCTCTGGAAACACCATATATTTT.